These T cell receptor beta chains were read from a single sample in a study of cytomegalovirus exposure and HLA in healthy donors. Sequencing was performed with immunoSEQ multiplex PCR; in TCRdb, only in-frame clones are kept and a portion is missing. The repertoire consists of hundreds of thousands of clones, with about three quarters occurring once and the leading ten covering around 0.44%. Sample: PBMCs. Receptor source: a boy between 10 and 17 years old in good health and CMV-seronegative. Both conserved end residues are part of each CDR3. A D gene is named only where the DNA matches it firmly. The size entry is marked missing in some rows and otherwise reads once, few, many or a size class.

clone size: .; V gene: TRBV5-1; D gene: TRBD1; J gene: TRBJ2-5; CDR3 DNA: TGCGCCAGCAGCCTAGGGACAGAAGAGACCCAGTACTTC; CDR3 protein: CASSLGTEETQYF
clone size: .; V gene: TRBV21-1; D gene: .; J gene: TRBJ2-1; CDR3 DNA: TGTGCCAGCAGCGCCCGGGGGGGACACCCCGGACGAGGAAGTATAACTTTCTACAATGAGCAGTTCTTC; CDR3 protein: CASSARGGHPGRGSITFYNEQFF
clone size: .; V gene: TRBV7-8; D gene: .; J gene: TRBJ1-3; CDR3 DNA: TGTGCCAGCAGCTTGGGCCAGGCCCTTGGAAACACCATATATTTT; CDR3 protein: CASSLGQALGNTIYF
clone size: .; V gene: TRBV5-6; D gene: .; J gene: TRBJ1-2; CDR3 DNA: TGTGCCAGCAGCCCGGGGGACGGGTCTAACTATGGCTACACCTTC; CDR3 protein: CASSPGDGSNYGYTF
clone size: .; V gene: TRBV5-4; D gene: .; J gene: TRBJ1-1; CDR3 DNA: TGTGCCAGCAGCTCTAAAGATTCAGGGGACACTGAAGCTTTCTTT; CDR3 protein: CASSSKDSGDTEAFF
clone size: .; V gene: TRBV19; D gene: .; J gene: TRBJ2-2; CDR3 DNA: TGTGCCAGTAGTTTCTTAACCGGGGAGCTGTTTTTT; CDR3 protein: CASSFLTGELFF
clone size: once; V gene: TRBV6-4; D gene: .; J gene: TRBJ2-1; CDR3 DNA: TGTGCCAGCAGTGCCACTAGGAGCAATGAGCAGTTCTTC; CDR3 protein: CASSATRSNEQFF
clone size: few; V gene: TRBV7-9; D gene: .; J gene: TRBJ2-3; CDR3 DNA: TGTGCCAGCAGCTTAGCGAACTTGGGGGGTACGCAGTATTTT; CDR3 protein: CASSLANLGGTQYF
clone size: .; V gene: TRBV15; D gene: .; J gene: TRBJ1-5; CDR3 DNA: TGTGCCACCAGCAGAGATGGAGCGCAGCCCCAGCATTTT; CDR3 protein: CATSRDGAQPQHF
clone size: .; V gene: TRBV28; D gene: .; J gene: TRBJ1-2; CDR3 DNA: TGTGCCAGCAGTTTTCTTGGTGCGGAGGGATGGGTCTATGGCTACACCTTC; CDR3 protein: CASSFLGAEGWVYGYTF
clone size: .; V gene: TRBV6-1; D gene: .; J gene: TRBJ2-7; CDR3 DNA: TGTGCCAGCAGTGCCGACTCTGGCGCCTTCGAGCAGTACTTC; CDR3 protein: CASSADSGAFEQYF
clone size: .; V gene: TRBV27; D gene: .; J gene: TRBJ1-6; CDR3 DNA: TGTGCCAGCACCCAGTCCCGAGGGAGGGTAGATAATTCACCCCTCCACTTT; CDR3 protein: CASTQSRGRVDNSPLHF
clone size: .; V gene: TRBV11-3; D gene: .; J gene: TRBJ2-1; CDR3 DNA: TGTGCCAGCAGCCTAGTCAGTATTGAGCAGTTCTTC; CDR3 protein: CASSLVSIEQFF
clone size: .; V gene: TRBV6-5; D gene: .; J gene: TRBJ1-2; CDR3 DNA: TGTGCCAGCAGTTACAACAGAGGACTAGGCTACACCTTC; CDR3 protein: CASSYNRGLGYTF
clone size: .; V gene: TRBV7-2; D gene: .; J gene: TRBJ1-2; CDR3 DNA: TGTGCCAGCAGCACCATGGGGGGCTATGGCTACACCTTC; CDR3 protein: CASSTMGGYGYTF
clone size: .; V gene: TRBV18; D gene: .; J gene: TRBJ1-2; CDR3 DNA: TGTGCCAGCTCACCACCGGTACCCGGTAACTATGGCTACACCTTC; CDR3 protein: CASSPPVPGNYGYTF